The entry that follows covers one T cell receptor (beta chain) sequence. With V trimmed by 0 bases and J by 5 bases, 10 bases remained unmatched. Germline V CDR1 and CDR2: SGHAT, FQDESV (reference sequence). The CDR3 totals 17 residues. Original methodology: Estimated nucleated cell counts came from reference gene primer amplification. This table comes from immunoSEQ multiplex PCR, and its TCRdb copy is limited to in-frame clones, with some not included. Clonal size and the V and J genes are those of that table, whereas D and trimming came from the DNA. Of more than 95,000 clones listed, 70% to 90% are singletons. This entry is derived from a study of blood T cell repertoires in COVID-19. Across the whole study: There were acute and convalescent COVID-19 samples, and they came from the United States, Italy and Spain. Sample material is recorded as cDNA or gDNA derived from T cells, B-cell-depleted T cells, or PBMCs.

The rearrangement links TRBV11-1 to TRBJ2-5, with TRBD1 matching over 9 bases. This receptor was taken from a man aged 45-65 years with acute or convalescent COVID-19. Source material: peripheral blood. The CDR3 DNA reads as TGTGCCAGCAGCTTAGCTCCCCTACAGGGGGCCTGGGAGACCCAGTACTTC. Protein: CASSLAPLQGAWETQYF.